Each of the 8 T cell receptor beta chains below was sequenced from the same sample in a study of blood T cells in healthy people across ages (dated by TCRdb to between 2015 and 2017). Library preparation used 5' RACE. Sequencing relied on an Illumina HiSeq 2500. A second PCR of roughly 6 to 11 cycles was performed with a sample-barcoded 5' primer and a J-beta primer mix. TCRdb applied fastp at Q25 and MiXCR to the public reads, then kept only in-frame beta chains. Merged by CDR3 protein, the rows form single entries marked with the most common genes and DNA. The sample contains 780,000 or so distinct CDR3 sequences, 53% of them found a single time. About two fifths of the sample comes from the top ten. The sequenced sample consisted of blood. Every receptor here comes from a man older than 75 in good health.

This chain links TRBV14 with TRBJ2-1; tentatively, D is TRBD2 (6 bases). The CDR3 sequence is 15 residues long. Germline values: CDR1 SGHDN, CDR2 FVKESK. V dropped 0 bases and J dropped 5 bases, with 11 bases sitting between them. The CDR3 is CASSQDKRRDNEQFF. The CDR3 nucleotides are TGTGCCAGCAGCCAAGATAAGCGGAGGGACAATGAGCAGTTCTTC.

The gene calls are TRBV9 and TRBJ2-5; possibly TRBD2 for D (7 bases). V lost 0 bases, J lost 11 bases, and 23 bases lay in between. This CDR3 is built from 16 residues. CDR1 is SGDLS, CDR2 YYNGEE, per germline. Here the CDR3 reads CASSVGIFSGDNEQYF. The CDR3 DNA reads TGTGCCAGCAGCGTAGGGATCTTCAGCGGGGACAATGAGCAGTACTTC.

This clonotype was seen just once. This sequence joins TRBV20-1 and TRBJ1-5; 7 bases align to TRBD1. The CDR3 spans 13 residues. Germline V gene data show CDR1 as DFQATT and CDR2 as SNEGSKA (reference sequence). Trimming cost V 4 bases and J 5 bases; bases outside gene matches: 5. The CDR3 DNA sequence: TGCAGTGCTATCGACAGGGCATATCAGCCCCAGCATTTT. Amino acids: CSAIDRAYQPQHF.

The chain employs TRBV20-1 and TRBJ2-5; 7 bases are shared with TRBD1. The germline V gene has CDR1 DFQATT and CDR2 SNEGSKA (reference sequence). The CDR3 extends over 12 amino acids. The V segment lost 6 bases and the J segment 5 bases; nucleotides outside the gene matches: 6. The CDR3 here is CSASTGKETQYF. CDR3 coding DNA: TGCAGTGCCTCGACAGGGAAGGAGACCCAGTACTTC.

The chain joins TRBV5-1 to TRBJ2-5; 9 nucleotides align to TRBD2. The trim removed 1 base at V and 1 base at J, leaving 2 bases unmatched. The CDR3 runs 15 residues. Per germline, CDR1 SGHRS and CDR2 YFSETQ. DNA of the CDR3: TGCGCCAGCAGCTTGACTAGCGGGCCCCAAGAGACCCAGTACTTC. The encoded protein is CASSLTSGPQETQYF.

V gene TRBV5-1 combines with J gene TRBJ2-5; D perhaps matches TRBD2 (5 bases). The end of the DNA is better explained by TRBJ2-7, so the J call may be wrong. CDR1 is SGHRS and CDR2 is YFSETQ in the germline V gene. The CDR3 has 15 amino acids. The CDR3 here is CASSPGETLLYEQYF. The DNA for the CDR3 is TGCGCCAGCAGTCCCGGGGAGACCCTGCTCTACGAGCAGTACTTC.

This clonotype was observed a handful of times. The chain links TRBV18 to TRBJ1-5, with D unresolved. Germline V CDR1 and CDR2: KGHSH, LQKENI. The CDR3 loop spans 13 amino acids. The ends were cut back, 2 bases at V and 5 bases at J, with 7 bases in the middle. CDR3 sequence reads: CASSPEGYQPQHF. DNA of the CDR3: TGTGCCAGCTCACCAGAGGGTTATCAGCCCCAGCATTTT.

The CDR3 coding sequence is TGCGCCAGCAGTGAGTCCCCTCCCGGGACCGGGAACACTGAAGCTTTCTTT. It encodes CASSESPPGTGNTEAFF. The V call is TRBV10-1, the J call TRBJ1-1; tentatively, D is TRBD1 (5 bases). Germline lookup yields CDR1 WNHNN and CDR2 SYGVQD (reference sequence). V was pared by 0 bases and J by 1 base, with 15 bases between. The CDR3 runs 17 residues.